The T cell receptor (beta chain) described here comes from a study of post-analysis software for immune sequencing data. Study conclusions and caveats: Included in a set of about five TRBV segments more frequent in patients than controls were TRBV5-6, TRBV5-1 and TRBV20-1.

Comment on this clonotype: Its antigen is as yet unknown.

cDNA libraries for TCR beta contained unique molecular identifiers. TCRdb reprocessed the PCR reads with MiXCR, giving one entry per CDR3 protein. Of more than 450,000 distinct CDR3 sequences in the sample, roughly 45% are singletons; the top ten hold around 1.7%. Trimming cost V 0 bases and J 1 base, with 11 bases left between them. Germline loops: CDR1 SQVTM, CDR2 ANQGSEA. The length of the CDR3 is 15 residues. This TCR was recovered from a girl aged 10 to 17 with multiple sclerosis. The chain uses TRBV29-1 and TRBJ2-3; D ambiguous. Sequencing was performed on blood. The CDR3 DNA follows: TGCAGCGTTGAAGATCGGATCGCGGGCACAGATACGCAGTATTTT. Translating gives CSVEDRIAGTDTQYF.